The 17 T cell receptor beta chains below were found in one sample sequenced in a study of T-cell memory formation after mild COVID-19. TCRdb analysed the 5' RACE reads with MiXCR anew, one entry per CDR3 protein. The table lists approximately 430,000 distinct CDR3 sequences, 23% of them singletons. Sequenced material: PBMCs or a T cell subset sorted from them (not recorded which). The receptors were sampled from an adult woman who had mild COVID-19 (a few samples of this study predate the infection). Cell type and time point are not known.

This clonotype was seen a few times. The rearrangement joins TRBV5-1 to TRBJ2-2; 10 bases map to TRBD1. The CDR3 is 17 amino acids. The ends lost 4 bases at V and 0 bases at J; junction bases unmatched: 6. The germline V gene has CDR1 SGHRS and CDR2 YFSETQ. In DNA form, the CDR3 reads TGCGCCAGCAGCCTGACAGGGGGCGCCGCGAACACCGGGGAGCTGTTTTTT. This encodes CASSLTGGAANTGELFF. Variable domain in full (rest from reference TRBV5-1 and TRBJ2-2): KAGVTQTPRYLIKTRGQQVTLSCSPISGHRSVSWYQQTPGQGLQFLFEYFSETQRNKGNFPGRFSGRQFSNSRSEMNVSTLELGDSALYLCASSLTGGAANTGELFFGEGSRLTVL.

This clonotype was observed a handful of times. This chain joins TRBV7-9 and TRBJ1-4, with no clear D. Trimming took off 4 bases at V and 4 bases at J, with 7 bases between the two ends. Germline assignment: CDR1 SEHNR and CDR2 FQNEAQ (reference sequence). This CDR3 comprises 13 residues. The CDR3 coding sequence is TGTGCCAGCAGCTCTCAGGTTAATGAAAAACTGTTTTTT. This translates into CASSSQVNEKLFF.

This clonotype was observed a single time. This rearrangement joins TRBV5-1 to TRBJ2-1; 8 nucleotides align to TRBD1. This CDR3 is built from 14 residues. After removal of 4 bases from V and 7 bases from J, the junction contained 7 bases not matched to a gene. Germline CDR1 SGHRS, CDR2 YFSETQ. CDR3 amino acids: CASSLGGTGNEQFF. The CDR3 DNA reads as TGCGCCAGCAGCCTCGGCGGGACAGGAAATGAGCAGTTCTTC.

This clonotype occurred once. The chain links TRBV7-6 to TRBJ1-2; D unclear. The V and J ends lost 3 bases and 6 bases respectively, with 14 bases between them. The CDR3 is 14 residues long. Germline V gene lookup returns CDR1 SGHVS and CDR2 FNYEAQ. CDR3 bases: TGTGCCAGCAGCTTCGGATCCCCCGGCGATGGCTACACCTTC. This translates into CASSFGSPGDGYTF.

This chain links TRBV19 with TRBJ2-5; D is uncertain. Germline loops: CDR1 LNHDA, CDR2 SQIVND (reference sequence). The CDR3 consists of 15 residues. Trimming took 3 bases from V and 3 from J, leaving 14 bases between them. CDR3: CASSIGWFSEETQYF. In DNA, the CDR3 is TGTGCCAGTAGTATTGGGTGGTTTAGTGAAGAGACCCAGTACTTC. Supplemented by reference TRBV19 and TRBJ2-5, the full variable domain reads DGGITQSPKYLFRKEGQNVTLSCEQNLNHDAMYWYRQDPGQGLRLIYYSQIVNDFQKGDIAEGYSVSREKKESFPLTVTSAQKNPTAFYLCASSIGWFSEETQYFGPGTRLLVL.

The chain recombines TRBV6-6 with TRBJ2-3; TRBD2 matches at 15 bases. Germline CDR1 MNHNY, CDR2 SVGAGI (reference sequence). V dropped 5 bases and J dropped 1; count of bases not matched to a gene: 16. The CDR3 has 21 amino acids. DNA of the CDR3: TGTGCCAGCAGTCCCGGACTAGCGGGAGGGCCACTGACTAGGCGCACAGATACGCAGTATTTT. This gives the protein CASSPGLAGGPLTRRTDTQYF.

V usage is TRBV24-1 and J usage is TRBJ2-5; D gene ambiguous. The germline CDR1 and CDR2 sequences are KGHDR and SFDVKD. V dropped 4 bases and J dropped 3 bases, with 5 bases sitting between them. The CDR3 contains 12 residues. Here the CDR3 reads CATSEGEETQYF. CDR3 nucleotides: TGTGCCACCAGTGAGGGTGAAGAGACCCAGTACTTC.

The sample holds many counts of this clonotype. The chain combines TRBV18 with TRBJ1-5; D is unclear. Deletions cut 6 bases from V and 5 bases from J, with 11 bases between. The CDR3 has 13 residues. The V gene's germline CDR1 is KGHSH and CDR2 LQKENI. The CDR3 spells CASSRLADQPQHF. CDR3 nucleotides: TGTGCCAGCTCCCGCTTAGCAGATCAGCCCCAGCATTTT.

This clonotype has only a few counts. This sequence joins TRBV6-1 and TRBJ2-3; tentatively, D is TRBD2 (6 bases). The germline gives CDR1 MNHNS, CDR2 SASEGT. V lost 7 bases, J lost 0 bases, and 14 bases lay in between. CDR3 size: 15 residues. CDR3 in amino acids: CASKVAGTSTDTQYF. DNA for the CDR3: TGTGCCAGCAAGGTCGCGGGGACTAGCACAGATACGCAGTATTTT.

The chain employs TRBV14 and TRBJ1-2, with TRBD1 matching 9 bases. This CDR3 spans 18 amino acids. Germline lookup yields CDR1 SGHDN and CDR2 FVKESK. Trimming at V came to 4 bases and at J to 4 bases, leaving 16 bases not matched to a gene. The CDR3 region is CASSRWRRQGVSVYGYTF. In DNA, the CDR3 is TGTGCCAGCAGCCGATGGCGGCGACAGGGGGTTTCCGTCTATGGCTACACCTTC.

DNA for the CDR3: TGTGCCAGCTCACCTTCCACTGTTTTTCCCCAGTTCTTC. The encoded protein is CASSPSTVFPQFF. The J gene is TRBJ2-1, the V gene TRBV18; D gene unclear. Trimming cost V 3 bases and J 13 bases, with 16 bases left between them. This CDR3 contains 13 residues. The germline gives CDR1 KGHSH, CDR2 LQKENI.

This clonotype has more than one count but fewer than ten. The V and J genes are TRBV10-3 and TRBJ2-2; the match to TRBD1 covers 10 bases. Losses at the gene ends were 11 bases for V and 5 bases for J; bases not matched to a gene: 5. The CDR3 covers 13 residues. In germline, CDR1 is ENHRY, CDR2 SYGVKD. In nucleotides, the CDR3 is TGTGCCGCTCAGGGACAGGGGACCGGGGAGCTGTTTTTT. Translation gives CAAQGQGTGELFF.

The chain joins TRBV5-1 to TRBJ2-1; 11 nucleotides line up with TRBD2. This CDR3 is built from 16 residues. Per germline, CDR1 SGHRS and CDR2 YFSETQ. Trimming at V came to 5 bases and at J to 8 bases, leaving 12 bases not matched to a gene. The CDR3 sequence: CASRLAGGRTGHEQFF. In DNA form, the CDR3 reads TGCGCCAGCAGGCTAGCGGGGGGACGCACAGGGCATGAGCAGTTCTTC.

This clonotype was observed a few times. The J gene is TRBJ1-1, the V gene TRBV7-3; 7 nucleotides agree with TRBD1. Germline CDR1 reads SGHTA; CDR2 reads FQGTGA. V shed 0 bases, J shed 7 bases, and the junction held 8 bases outside the gene matches. The CDR3 has 15 amino acids. CDR3 region: CASSLTPGTASEAFF. The DNA for the CDR3 is TGTGCCAGCAGCTTAACCCCTGGGACAGCAAGTGAAGCTTTCTTT.

The chain is built from TRBV9 and TRBJ2-1; 8 positions agree with TRBD2. The germline CDR1 and CDR2 sequences are SGDLS and YYNGEE. The CDR3 length is 14 residues. Germline trimming cut 4 bases from V and 8 bases from J; bases unmatched to any gene: 8. CDR3 DNA: TGTGCCAGCAGCCCCGTTAGAGCGGGGGATGAGCAGTTCTTC. As protein: CASSPVRAGDEQFF.

This clonotype was counted only a few times. The chain recombines TRBV12-3 or TRBV12-4 with TRBJ2-2; D is uncertain. The CDR3 is 13 residues long. Deletions cut 6 bases from V and 4 bases from J, with 9 bases between. The CDR3 DNA is TGTGCCAGCAGACTCGACATCACCGGGGAGCTGTTTTTT. Amino acids: CASRLDITGELFF.

The chain recombines TRBV2 with TRBJ2-5; TRBD1 aligns across 7 bases. With 7 bases clipped from V and 1 base from J, the junction kept 6 bases outside the gene matches. Germline V lookup: CDR1 SNHLY, CDR2 FYNNEI. This CDR3 region has 14 residues. The CDR3 DNA is TGTGCCAGCAACCGGGACAGAGTCCAAGAGACCCAGTACTTC. Amino acids: CASNRDRVQETQYF.